This T cell receptor beta chain was found in a study of T cells in Graves' hyperthyroidism and ophthalmopathy. Germline-derived CDR1 and CDR2 are SGHTA and FQGNSA. The CDR3 runs to 14 residues. Trimming stripped 1 base from V and 9 bases from J, with 16 bases between. The source material, RNA transcripts, was used to amplify TCR beta CDR3 regions. A first-round RT-PCR of the TCR CDR3 used the HTBI primer set. TCRdb re-called the multiplex PCR reads with MiXCR, one entry per CDR3 protein. The sample yields 350,000 to 400,000 distinct CDR3 sequences, approximately 19% seen once. Subjects aged 18 to 65 presented with newly diagnosed hyperthyroidism of less than 2 months' duration. The PBMCs were sourced from fresh peripheral blood (about 9.6 ml).

This TCR came from a woman between 18 and 29 years old with Graves' hyperthyroidism. The chain couples TRBV7-2 to TRBJ2-7; D not certain. What was sequenced was blood. The chain's CDR3 is CASSLGYHLKGQYF. CDR3 coding DNA: TGTGCCAGCAGCTTAGGCTATCACCTAAAGGGGCAGTACTTC.